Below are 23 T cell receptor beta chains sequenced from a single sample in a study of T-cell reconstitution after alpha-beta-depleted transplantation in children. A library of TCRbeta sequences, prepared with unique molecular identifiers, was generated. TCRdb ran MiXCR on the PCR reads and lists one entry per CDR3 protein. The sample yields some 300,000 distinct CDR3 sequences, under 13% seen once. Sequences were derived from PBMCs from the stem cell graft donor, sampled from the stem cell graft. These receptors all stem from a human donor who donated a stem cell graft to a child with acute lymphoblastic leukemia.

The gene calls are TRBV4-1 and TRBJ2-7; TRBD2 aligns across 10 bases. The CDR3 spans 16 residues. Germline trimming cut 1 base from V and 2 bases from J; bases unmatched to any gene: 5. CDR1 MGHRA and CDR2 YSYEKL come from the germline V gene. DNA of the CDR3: TGCGCCAGCAGCCAAGGGTGGCTAGCGGGGGCCTACGAGCAGTACTTC. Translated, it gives CASSQGWLAGAYEQYF.

The chain's CDR3 is CASGFEQLNTGELFF. In DNA form, the CDR3 reads TGTGCTAGTGGTTTCGAGCAGTTGAACACCGGGGAGCTGTTTTTT. This chain links TRBV12-5 with TRBJ2-2; D gene uncertain. V lost 3 bases and J 1 base, leaving 9 bases between the germline ends. CDR1 is LGHNT, CDR2 FRNRAP, per germline. This CDR3 is 15 amino acids long.

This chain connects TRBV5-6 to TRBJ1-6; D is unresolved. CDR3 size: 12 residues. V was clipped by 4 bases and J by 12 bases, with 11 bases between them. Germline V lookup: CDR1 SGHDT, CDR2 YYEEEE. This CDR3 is CASSRTEGPLHF. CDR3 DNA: TGTGCCAGCAGCCGGACCGAAGGACCCCTCCACTTT.

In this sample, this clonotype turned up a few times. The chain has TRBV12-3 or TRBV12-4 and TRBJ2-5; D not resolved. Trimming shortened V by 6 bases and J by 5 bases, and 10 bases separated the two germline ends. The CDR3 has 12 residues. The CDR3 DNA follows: TGTGCCAGCAGGATCAGAGAGGAGACCCAGTACTTC. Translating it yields CASRIREETQYF.

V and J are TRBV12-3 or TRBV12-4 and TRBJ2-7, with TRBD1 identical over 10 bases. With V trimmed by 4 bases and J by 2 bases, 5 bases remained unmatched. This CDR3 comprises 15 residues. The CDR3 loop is CASSWGQGTPYEQYF. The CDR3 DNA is TGTGCCAGCAGTTGGGGACAGGGGACCCCCTACGAGCAGTACTTC.

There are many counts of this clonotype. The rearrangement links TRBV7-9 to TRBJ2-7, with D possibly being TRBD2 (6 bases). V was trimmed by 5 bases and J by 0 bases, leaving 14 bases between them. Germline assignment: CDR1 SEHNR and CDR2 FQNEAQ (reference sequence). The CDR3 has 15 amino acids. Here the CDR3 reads CASSLFGGSSYEQYF. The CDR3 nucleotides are TGTGCCAGCAGCCTTTTCGGGGGTAGCTCCTACGAGCAGTACTTC.

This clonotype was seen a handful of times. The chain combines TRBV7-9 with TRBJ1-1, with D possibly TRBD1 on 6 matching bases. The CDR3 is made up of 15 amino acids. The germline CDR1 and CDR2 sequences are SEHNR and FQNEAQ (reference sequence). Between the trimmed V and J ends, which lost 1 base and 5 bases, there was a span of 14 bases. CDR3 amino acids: CASSLGSGVRTEAFF. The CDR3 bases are TGTGCCAGCAGCTTAGGTTCAGGGGTAAGAACTGAAGCTTTCTTT.

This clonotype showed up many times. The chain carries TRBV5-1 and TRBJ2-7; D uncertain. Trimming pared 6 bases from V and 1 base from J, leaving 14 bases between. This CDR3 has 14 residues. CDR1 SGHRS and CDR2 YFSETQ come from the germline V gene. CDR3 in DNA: TGCGCCAGCAAGGCACGCGGCGAGTCCTACGAGCAGTACTTC. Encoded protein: CASKARGESYEQYF.

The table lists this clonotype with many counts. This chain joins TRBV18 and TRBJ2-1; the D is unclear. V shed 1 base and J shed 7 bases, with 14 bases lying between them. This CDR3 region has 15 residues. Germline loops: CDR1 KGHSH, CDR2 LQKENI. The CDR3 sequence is CASSPLSSGLNEQFF. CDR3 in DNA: TGTGCCAGCTCACCACTCTCCTCGGGTCTGAATGAGCAGTTCTTC.

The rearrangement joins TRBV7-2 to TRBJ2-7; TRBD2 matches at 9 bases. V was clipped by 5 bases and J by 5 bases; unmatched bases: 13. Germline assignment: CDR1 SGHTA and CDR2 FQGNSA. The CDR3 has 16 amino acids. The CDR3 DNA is TGTGCCAGCAGCCCTCCCCCCGGGACTAGCCGCGACGAGCAGTACTTC. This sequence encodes CASSPPPGTSRDEQYF.

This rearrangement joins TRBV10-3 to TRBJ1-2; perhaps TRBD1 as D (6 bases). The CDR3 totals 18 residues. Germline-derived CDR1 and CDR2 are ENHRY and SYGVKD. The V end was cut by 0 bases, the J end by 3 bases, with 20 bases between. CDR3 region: CAISESITGLTSYYGYTF. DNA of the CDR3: TGTGCCATCAGTGAGTCGATTACAGGGCTAACGTCCTACTATGGCTACACCTTC.

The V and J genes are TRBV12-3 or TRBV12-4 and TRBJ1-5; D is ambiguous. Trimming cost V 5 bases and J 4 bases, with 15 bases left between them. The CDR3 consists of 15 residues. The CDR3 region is CASSPGLTINQPQHF. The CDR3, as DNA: TGTGCCAGCAGTCCAGGACTCACCATTAATCAGCCCCAGCATTTT.

CDR3 bases: TGCGCCAGCAGCCAAGATTTAAGGGGAAACATTCAGTACTTC. It yields the protein CASSQDLRGNIQYF. V gene TRBV4-3 combines with J gene TRBJ2-4, with D possibly being TRBD1 (5 bases). CDR1 and CDR2 from the germline V gene are LGHNA and YSLEER. V shed 0 bases and J shed 6 bases, with 9 bases lying between them. CDR3 length: 14 amino acids.

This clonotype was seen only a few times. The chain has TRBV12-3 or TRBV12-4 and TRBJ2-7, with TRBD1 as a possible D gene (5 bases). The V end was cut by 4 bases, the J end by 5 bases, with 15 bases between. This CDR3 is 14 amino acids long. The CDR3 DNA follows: TGTGCCAGCAGTTCCGAATCAGGGTACCACGAGCAGTACTTC. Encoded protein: CASSSESGYHEQYF.

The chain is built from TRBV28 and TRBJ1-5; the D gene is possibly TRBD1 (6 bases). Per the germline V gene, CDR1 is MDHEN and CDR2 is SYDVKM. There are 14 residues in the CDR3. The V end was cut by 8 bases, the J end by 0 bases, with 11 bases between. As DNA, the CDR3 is TGTGCCAGCGCCCGGACAGCTAGCAATCAGCCCCAGCATTTT. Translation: CASARTASNQPQHF.

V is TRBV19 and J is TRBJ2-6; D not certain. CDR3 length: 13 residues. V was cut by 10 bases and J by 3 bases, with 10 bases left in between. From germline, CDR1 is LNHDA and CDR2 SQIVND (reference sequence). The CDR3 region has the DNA TGTGCCATCTTGGGGTTTGGGGCCAACGTCCTGACTTTC. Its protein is CAILGFGANVLTF.

The CDR3 is CASSRTVSSSYNSPLHF. The CDR3 bases are TGTGCCAGCAGCCGAACAGTTTCCAGCTCCTATAATTCACCCCTCCACTTT. J is TRBJ1-6 and V is TRBV4-2; D uncertain. CDR3 length: 17 residues. Germline CDR1 is LGHNA and CDR2 is YNFKEQ. Between the trimmed V and J ends, which lost 4 bases and 0 bases, there was a span of 13 bases.

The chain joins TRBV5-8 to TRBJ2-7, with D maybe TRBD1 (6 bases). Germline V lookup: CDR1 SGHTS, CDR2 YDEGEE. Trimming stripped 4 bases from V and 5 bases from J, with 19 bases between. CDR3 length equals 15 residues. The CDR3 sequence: CASSVRNRAAHEQYF. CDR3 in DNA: TGTGCCAGCAGCGTCAGGAACAGGGCAGCCCACGAGCAGTACTTC.

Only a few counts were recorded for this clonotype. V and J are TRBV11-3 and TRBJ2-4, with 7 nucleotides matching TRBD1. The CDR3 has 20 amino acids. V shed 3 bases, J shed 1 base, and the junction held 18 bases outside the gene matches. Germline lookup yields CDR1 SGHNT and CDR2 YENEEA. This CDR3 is CASSFSSPTGTNGAKNIQYF. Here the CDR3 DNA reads TGTGCCAGCAGCTTTAGTTCCCCGACAGGGACCAATGGGGCCAAAAACATTCAGTACTTC.

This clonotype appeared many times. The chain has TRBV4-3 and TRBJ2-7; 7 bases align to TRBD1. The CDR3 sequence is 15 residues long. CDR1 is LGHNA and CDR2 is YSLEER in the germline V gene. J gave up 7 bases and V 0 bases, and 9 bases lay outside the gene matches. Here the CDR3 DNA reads TGCGCCAGCAGCCAAGAGTTGGGACAGTCCATTGAGCAGTACTTC. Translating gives CASSQELGQSIEQYF.

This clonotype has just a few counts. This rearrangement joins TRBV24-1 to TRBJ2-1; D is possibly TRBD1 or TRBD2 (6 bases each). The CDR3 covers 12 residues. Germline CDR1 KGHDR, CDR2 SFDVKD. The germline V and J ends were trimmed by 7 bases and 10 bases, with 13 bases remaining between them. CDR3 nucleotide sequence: TGTGCCACCAGCGGGGGCTTGGGGGAGCAGTTCTTC. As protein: CATSGGLGEQFF.

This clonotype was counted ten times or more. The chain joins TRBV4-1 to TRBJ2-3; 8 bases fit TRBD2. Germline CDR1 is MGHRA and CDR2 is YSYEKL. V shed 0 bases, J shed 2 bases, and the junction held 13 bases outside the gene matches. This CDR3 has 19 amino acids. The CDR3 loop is CASSQDPPPGRGYTDTQYF. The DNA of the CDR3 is TGCGCCAGCAGCCAAGATCCACCCCCCGGGAGGGGGTACACAGATACGCAGTATTTT.

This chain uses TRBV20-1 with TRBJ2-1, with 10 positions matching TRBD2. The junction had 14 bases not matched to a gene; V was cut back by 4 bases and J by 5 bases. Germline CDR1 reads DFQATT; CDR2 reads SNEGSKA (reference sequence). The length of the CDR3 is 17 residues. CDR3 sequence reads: CSATYSGRPVGDNEQFF. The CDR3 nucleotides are TGCAGTGCTACTTATAGCGGGAGGCCCGTGGGGGACAATGAGCAGTTCTTC.